This T cell receptor (beta chain) was observed in a study of CD8 T cells in Susac syndrome. Looking at the study overall: Susac syndrome patients were untreated, on corticosteroids with some adding intravenous immunoglobulin, or on intravenous immunoglobulin only.

Germline loops: CDR1 LNHDA, CDR2 SQIVND (reference sequence). The CDR3 loop spans 15 amino acids. Deletions cut 2 bases from V and 1 base from J, with 11 bases between. cDNA came from about 0.5 to 1 ug RNA primed by random hexamers. TCRdb ran MiXCR on the immunoSEQ multiplex PCR reads and lists one entry per CDR3 protein. The sample consists of under 80,000 distinct CDR3 sequences, about 93% of them appearing once. The sample was CD4+ T cells from PBMCs. The sequence was collected from a human donor with Susac syndrome. The chain joins TRBV19 to TRBJ1-1, with D perhaps matching TRBD1 (5 bases). CDR3 bases: TGTGCCAGTAGTATACCAGGGAAGGGGAACACTGAAGCTTTCTTT. Protein product: CASSIPGKGNTEAFF.